A selection of T cell receptor beta chains follows, all from one sample in a study of post-analysis software for immune sequencing data. MiXCR, applied by TCRdb to the PCR reads, yields one record per CDR3 protein. This table has 750,000 to 900,000 distinct CDR3 sequences, about half appearing once. What was sequenced was blood. These receptors originate from a girl aged 10 to 17 with multiple sclerosis. The CDR3 runs from the conserved cysteine through the conserved F or W. Fields, in order: V gene, D gene, J gene, CDR3 protein. The D gene is left open where the match is weak.

V gene: TRBV7-9; D gene: -; J gene: TRBJ1-4; CDR3 protein: CASSPRGTTNEKLFF
V gene: TRBV5-5; D gene: -; J gene: TRBJ2-5; CDR3 protein: CASSFKITGTETQYF
V gene: TRBV20-1; D gene: -; J gene: TRBJ2-1; CDR3 protein: CSPSGTGLGREQFF
V gene: TRBV4-1; D gene: -; J gene: TRBJ1-2; CDR3 protein: CASSLIPGDYGYTF
V gene: TRBV6-6; D gene: -; J gene: TRBJ1-4; CDR3 protein: CASSYSNRENEKLFF
V gene: TRBV25-1; D gene: -; J gene: -; CDR3 protein: CASSGTGGAYEQYF
V gene: TRBV12-3/TRBV12-4; D gene: -; J gene: TRBJ2-7; CDR3 protein: CASSLTRSETYEQYF
V gene: TRBV12-3/TRBV12-4; D gene: -; J gene: -; CDR3 protein: CASSQGYREAPTGVYEQYF
V gene: TRBV7-8; D gene: -; J gene: TRBJ2-4; CDR3 protein: CASSSARERGNIQYF
V gene: TRBV2; D gene: TRBD1; J gene: TRBJ2-6; CDR3 protein: CASSQTGTGANVLTF
V gene: TRBV5-5; D gene: TRBD2; J gene: TRBJ2-4; CDR3 protein: CASSLTPPGLAGVGIQYF
V gene: TRBV7-8; D gene: -; J gene: TRBJ2-1; CDR3 protein: CTSSLKVNEQFF
V gene: TRBV20-1; D gene: -; J gene: TRBJ1-5; CDR3 protein: CSAAFGVGNQPQHF
V gene: TRBV11-3; D gene: -; J gene: TRBJ2-1; CDR3 protein: CASSFLTRTTYNEQFF
V gene: TRBV7-3; D gene: TRBD2; J gene: TRBJ2-1; CDR3 protein: CASSPRGLAGDYNEQFF
V gene: TRBV3-1; D gene: TRBD1; J gene: TRBJ2-7; CDR3 protein: CASSQGRTGASEQYF
V gene: TRBV7-6; D gene: TRBD1; J gene: TRBJ1-1; CDR3 protein: CASSPSTGGLAEAFF
V gene: TRBV7-2; D gene: TRBD2; J gene: -; CDR3 protein: CASSFVGRAFKETQYF
V gene: TRBV10-3; D gene: TRBD2; J gene: TRBJ2-1; CDR3 protein: CAATPTSVTYNEQFF
V gene: TRBV20-1; D gene: -; J gene: TRBJ2-7; CDR3 protein: CSARGSGSYEQYF
V gene: TRBV12-3/TRBV12-4; D gene: -; J gene: TRBJ2-7; CDR3 protein: CASSLSGKSSYEQYF
V gene: TRBV7-6; D gene: -; J gene: TRBJ2-5; CDR3 protein: CASSQGPGGGQYF
V gene: TRBV29-1; D gene: TRBD1; J gene: TRBJ1-2; CDR3 protein: CSVEAALTGGWGYTF
V gene: TRBV4-2; D gene: -; J gene: TRBJ2-4; CDR3 protein: CASSHGGGGGLYF
V gene: TRBV7-2; D gene: -; J gene: TRBJ2-3; CDR3 protein: CASSLLPLLSSKAQYF
V gene: TRBV6-5; D gene: -; J gene: TRBJ1-5; CDR3 protein: CASSYRTPLGQPQHF
V gene: TRBV6-5; D gene: -; J gene: TRBJ2-7; CDR3 protein: CASRHPAGSSYEQYF
V gene: TRBV19; D gene: -; J gene: TRBJ1-2; CDR3 protein: CASSIEDGYTF
V gene: TRBV9; D gene: -; J gene: -; CDR3 protein: CASSQSGEFPATDEQYF
V gene: TRBV4-2; D gene: TRBD1; J gene: TRBJ1-2; CDR3 protein: CASSEDRGYSPNYGYTF
V gene: TRBV4-1; D gene: -; J gene: -; CDR3 protein: CASSPLDRPSYEQYF
V gene: TRBV12-5; D gene: -; J gene: TRBJ1-1; CDR3 protein: CASVKVDGTEAFF
V gene: TRBV5-1; D gene: -; J gene: TRBJ1-2; CDR3 protein: CASRYSGRRDRTF
V gene: TRBV12-3/TRBV12-4; D gene: -; J gene: TRBJ2-1; CDR3 protein: CACTWGGMGSEQFF
V gene: TRBV7-6; D gene: -; J gene: TRBJ2-1; CDR3 protein: CASSETPGRGGEQFF
V gene: TRBV7-2; D gene: TRBD1; J gene: TRBJ1-2; CDR3 protein: CASSLPGTAYGYTF
V gene: TRBV27; D gene: -; J gene: TRBJ2-7; CDR3 protein: CASSIDSSAYEQYF
V gene: TRBV5-1; D gene: -; J gene: TRBJ2-1; CDR3 protein: CASSLMAGLYNEQFF
V gene: TRBV7-8; D gene: -; J gene: TRBJ2-1; CDR3 protein: CASSLYAVGEQFF
V gene: TRBV6-1; D gene: -; J gene: TRBJ2-7; CDR3 protein: CASSEGRASIYEQYF
V gene: TRBV29-1; D gene: -; J gene: TRBJ1-1; CDR3 protein: CSVDSFTEAFF
V gene: TRBV2; D gene: -; J gene: TRBJ2-1; CDR3 protein: CASRRARGGRSYNEQFF
V gene: TRBV6-2/TRBV6-3; D gene: TRBD2; J gene: -; CDR3 protein: CASSYPGRAGEYEQYF
V gene: TRBV5-1; D gene: -; J gene: TRBJ2-5; CDR3 protein: CASSLARSGVQETQYF
V gene: TRBV5-1; D gene: -; J gene: -; CDR3 protein: CASSLDVTHYEQYF
V gene: TRBV20-1; D gene: TRBD2; J gene: TRBJ2-3; CDR3 protein: CSARILSPAGGPQDTQYF
V gene: TRBV7-3; D gene: -; J gene: TRBJ2-5; CDR3 protein: CASSPGGDGATQYF
V gene: TRBV20-1; D gene: TRBD1; J gene: TRBJ1-1; CDR3 protein: CSARNRDRNTEAFF
V gene: TRBV6-5; D gene: -; J gene: TRBJ1-2; CDR3 protein: CASSYHPNADGYTF
V gene: TRBV11-2; D gene: -; J gene: TRBJ2-7; CDR3 protein: CASSSVASYEQYF
V gene: TRBV27; D gene: -; J gene: TRBJ2-7; CDR3 protein: CASSPRTAPYEQYF
V gene: TRBV6-5; D gene: TRBD1; J gene: TRBJ1-1; CDR3 protein: CATQGANTEAFF
V gene: TRBV4-2; D gene: -; J gene: TRBJ1-2; CDR3 protein: CASSQGGHVFGYTF
V gene: TRBV29-1; D gene: -; J gene: TRBJ2-1; CDR3 protein: CSVVALENEQFF
V gene: TRBV20-1; D gene: -; J gene: TRBJ2-7; CDR3 protein: CSASFQGATYEQYF
V gene: TRBV27; D gene: TRBD2; J gene: TRBJ2-4; CDR3 protein: CASSPLKLAPAKNIQYF
V gene: TRBV7-2; D gene: -; J gene: TRBJ1-5; CDR3 protein: CASSLLGVSNQPQHF
V gene: TRBV6-1; D gene: -; J gene: TRBJ2-7; CDR3 protein: CASSEIVIGQGGYEQYF
V gene: TRBV24-1; D gene: -; J gene: TRBJ2-1; CDR3 protein: CATSDLKNEQFF
V gene: TRBV3-1; D gene: -; J gene: TRBJ2-7; CDR3 protein: CASSQDSRRASYEQYF